This record looks at one TCR beta chain sequence and its context. Method: immunoSEQ multiplex PCR; TCRdb's copy keeps in-frame clones and lacks some. The sample holds about 49,000 clones, approximately 81% seen once. The sample originates from a study of blood T cell repertoires in COVID-19. V shed 0 bases, J shed 2 bases, and the junction held 4 bases outside the gene matches. Germline V lookup: CDR1 KGHSH, CDR2 LQKENI. The CDR3 has 16 residues. This chain links TRBV18 with TRBJ2-1; 7 bases map to TRBD2. This sequence originates from a woman aged 80 or over with COVID-19, enrolled during active disease. Sequenced: peripheral blood. CDR3 amino acids: CASSPPTGGTYNEQFF. CDR3 in DNA: TGTGCCAGCTCACCACCGACGGGAGGCACCTACAATGAGCAGTTCTTC.